This is a list of T cell receptor beta chains from one sample in a study of graft-versus-host responses after intestinal transplantation. For these receptors, no antigen is known. Using immunoSEQ multiplex PCR, the repertoire was profiled, and TCRdb retains in-frame clones only, with some absent. Among just under 85,000 clones, around 90% were seen once, and the ten largest hold 6% to 9%. The source was unstimulated CD8+ T cells sorted from spleen or lymph node cells, collected before transplant. These receptor sequences come from a human donor who was the organ donor for an intestinal transplant. Both conserved end residues are trimmed from each CDR3.

length	V	J	CDR3
12	TRBV6-6	TRBJ2-7	ASTQGDTSYEQY
16	TRBV9	TRBJ1-1	AIKSGGDSDLADTEAF
13	TRBV4-1	TRBJ1-2	ASSHPETGKDGYT
14	TRBV29-1	TRBJ2-3	SVHKPSGTPLYTQY
14	TRBV28	TRBJ1-5	ASSGVTTGGDQPQH
14	TRBV2	TRBJ2-1	ASSRQGARGHNEQF
11	TRBV6-1	TRBJ1-1	ASSLRGNTEAF
13	TRBV19	TRBJ1-2	ASSIGAQGIDGYT
11	TRBV7-9	TRBJ1-4	ASRGALGEKLF
12	TRBV6-5	TRBJ1-1	ASSWSGPNTEAF
14	TRBV5-1	TRBJ2-1	ASSLARGLAGEEQF
12	TRBV4-1	TRBJ1-2	ASSQGQGAYGYT
11	TRBV6-5	TRBJ1-2	ASSPTGGGGYT
14	TRBV5-1	TRBJ1-3	ASSLAVGSSGNTIY
13	TRBV7-9	TRBJ2-3	ASSFVAGETDTQY
13	TRBV4-1	TRBJ2-7	ASSQDYREPYEQY
12	TRBV2	TRBJ2-2	ASISRGGTGELF
11	TRBV19	TRBJ2-7	ASSNGNSYEQY
12	TRBV6-5	TRBJ2-3	ASSLQGTTDTQY
11	TRBV19	TRBJ2-1	ASSIIPLDEQF
10	TRBV25-1	TRBJ2-5	ASSGQLETQY
12	TRBV6-6	TRBJ2-1	ASSTTGAYNEQF
17	TRBV6-1	TRBJ1-5	ASSERSPDSFYSNQPQH
12	TRBV7-2	TRBJ1-5	ASSLWEVYQPQH
12	TRBV19	TRBJ1-2	ASSIMGSSYGYT
12	TRBV11-2	TRBJ2-7	ASSMRDRLYEQY
15	TRBV9	TRBJ2-1	ASSVVGGGEDDNEQF